This TCR beta chain was retrieved from a study of T cell responses to AZD1222 COVID-19 vaccine. Regarding the study as a whole: White British ancestry dominated among donors, who included more females, and clonal diversity was possibly underestimated. Repertoire sampling was restricted to post-peak T cell response timepoints.

About this clone itself: As yet, its antigen is unknown.

V lost 5 bases and J 7 bases, leaving 21 bases between the germline ends. The CDR3 is 17 residues long. Germline loops: CDR1 LNHNV, CDR2 YYDKDF (reference sequence). TCRdb's copy holds only in-frame clones and misses some; the assay was immunoSEQ multiplex PCR. The data show approximately 92,000 clones, with over 80% seen just once and 7.5% held by the top ten. Sample: peripheral blood, taken on day 0 of AZD1222 vaccination. This receptor was identified in an adult in good health. The J gene is TRBJ1-6, the V gene TRBV15; tentatively, D is TRBD1 (5 bases). The CDR3 coding sequence is TGTGCCACCAGCCGAGGTTATGGAGGAAGGGGAAATTCACCCCTCCACTTT. It yields the protein CATSRGYGGRGNSPLHF.